This T cell receptor beta chain was sequenced for a study of T cell repertoires in cytomegalovirus infection. On the study more broadly: In the study, CMV epitopes included recently identified HLA-C-restricted and well-studied HLA-B-restricted ones. Public TCR beta signature analysis indicated the presence of both CMV infection and matching HLA type.

TCRdb reanalysed the reads using MiXCR and keeps one entry per CDR3 protein. The data hold around 570,000 distinct CDR3 sequences, with 40% observed a single time. A word on this clonotype: Its antigen remains unknown.

Trimming took off 4 bases at V and 0 bases at J, with 13 bases between the two ends. Germline V CDR1 and CDR2: KGHSH, LQKENI. The CDR3 runs to 16 residues. Study observations and caveats: Cumulative frequency (of public TCR beta family members) identified carriers of CMV plus the relevant HLA.

This specimen consisted of cultured PBMCs, obtained from culture after CMV antigen stimulation. This chain connects TRBV18 to TRBJ1-5; a weak D match, TRBD1 (5 bases). This clonotype originated in a human donor in good health (CMV status not recorded). Some clones in this sample may be carry-over from other donors' samples. The CDR3 loop reads CASSLATDYSNQPQHF. CDR3 DNA: TGTGCCAGCTCACTAGCGACAGATTATAGCAATCAGCCCCAGCATTTT.